Each of the 32 T cell receptor beta chains below was sequenced from the same sample in a study of cytomegalovirus exposure and HLA in healthy donors. PCR was performed using 60 Vbeta and 13 Jbeta primers. Using immunoSEQ multiplex PCR, the repertoire was profiled, and TCRdb retains in-frame clones only, with some absent. The sample consists of 150,000 to 180,000 clones, 70% to 90% of them appearing once. Sequenced sample: PBMCs. The receptors originated from a woman in her thirties or forties in good health and CMV-seropositive.

This sequence joins TRBV18 and TRBJ2-5; D ambiguous. The tail of the sequence fits TRBJ2-7 better, so the J call may be wrong. Germline CDR1 and CDR2: KGHSH and LQKENI. This CDR3 is 14 amino acids long. CDR3 region: CASSPFWAAYEQYF. CDR3 DNA: TGTGCCAGCTCACCGTTTTGGGCTGCCTACGAGCAGTACTTC.

The V gene is TRBV10-3, the J gene TRBJ2-7; maybe TRBD2 (6 bases). V was pared by 2 bases and J by 7 bases, with 21 bases between. CDR3 length: 16 residues. Per germline, CDR1 ENHRY and CDR2 SYGVKD. The CDR3 is CAISEVGGTVVGEQYF. DNA for the CDR3: TGTGCCATCAGTGAGGTGGGCGGGACTGTCGTTGGTGAGCAGTACTTC.

The chain uses TRBV30 and TRBJ2-1; the D is unclear. This CDR3 is built from 16 residues. V was clipped by 0 bases and J by 3 bases, with 15 bases between them. In germline, CDR1 is GTSNPN, CDR2 SVGIG (reference sequence). For the CDR3, the DNA is TGTGCCTGGAGTGTAAGAGCGAGACCCCTCTACAATGAGCAGTTCTTC. It translates to CAWSVRARPLYNEQFF.

The V call is TRBV28, the J call TRBJ2-6; a possible D gene is TRBD2 (5 bases). V lost 4 bases to trimming and J lost 0 bases, with 19 bases between them. The length of the CDR3 is 19 residues. Germline V gives CDR1 MDHEN, CDR2 SYDVKM. Written as DNA, the CDR3 is TGTGCCAGCAGTTCCCTGGATATTAGCGCCCCCTCTGGGGCCAACGTCCTGACTTTC. Encoded protein: CASSSLDISAPSGANVLTF. Complete variable domain (other parts from reference TRBV28 and TRBJ2-6): DVKVTQSSRYLVKRTGEKVFLECVQDMDHENMFWYRQDPGLGLRLIYFSYDVKMKEKGDIPEGYSVSREKKERFSLILESASTNQTSMYLCASSSLDISAPSGANVLTFGAGSRLTVL.

This chain joins TRBV2 and TRBJ2-7, with 7 bases lining up with TRBD1. The CDR3 runs 15 residues. After removal of 0 bases from V and 1 base from J, the junction contained 3 bases not matched to a gene. The germline CDR1 and CDR2 sequences are SNHLY and FYNNEI. CDR3 sequence: CASSEAGGGSYEQYF. CDR3 DNA sequence: TGTGCCAGCAGTGAAGCAGGGGGCGGTTCCTACGAGCAGTACTTC. The full variable domain, its missing parts supplied by reference TRBV2 and TRBJ2-7, is EPEVTQTPSHQVTQMGQEVILRCVPISNHLYFYWYRQILGQKVEFLVSFYNNEISEKSEIFDDQFSVERPDGSNFTLKIRSTKLEDSAMYFCASSEAGGGSYEQYFGPGTRLTVT.

The chain has TRBV25-1 and TRBJ2-2; maybe TRBD1 (6 bases). This CDR3 has 14 amino acids. CDR1 MGHDK and CDR2 SYGVNS come from the germline V gene. V lost 6 bases and J 2 bases, leaving 10 bases between the germline ends. CDR3 loop: CASRGAGNTGELFF. CDR3 sequence (DNA): TGTGCCAGCAGGGGGGCAGGCAACACCGGGGAGCTGTTTTTT.

The rearrangement links TRBV4-2 to TRBJ2-7, with D possibly matching TRBD2 (5 bases). The CDR3 has 15 amino acids. Germline V lookup: CDR1 LGHNA, CDR2 YNFKEQ. V shed 6 bases and J shed 0 bases, with 15 bases lying between them. In DNA, the CDR3 is TGTGCCAGCAGAGAAAGCGAGGGCCGCTCCTACGAGCAGTACTTC. It yields the protein CASRESEGRSYEQYF.

The chain joins TRBV4-1 to TRBJ2-1; 14 bases agree with TRBD2. This CDR3 comprises 20 residues. Trimming removed 1 base from V and 8 bases from J; junction bases left unmatched: 16. CDR1 and CDR2 (germline): MGHRA, YSYEKL. The CDR3 protein is CASSQVGTSGSSRFADEQFF. As DNA, the CDR3 is TGCGCCAGCAGCCAAGTGGGGACTAGCGGGAGTTCCCGATTCGCCGATGAGCAGTTCTTC.

The CDR3 coding sequence is TGTGCCAGTAGTATTGACAGGGGCAACGAGCAGTACTTC. Protein sequence: CASSIDRGNEQYF. V and J are TRBV19 and TRBJ2-7, with 8 bases lining up with TRBD1. The junction had 3 bases not matched to a gene; V was cut back by 3 bases and J by 5 bases. There are 13 residues in the CDR3. Germline CDR1 LNHDA, CDR2 SQIVND (reference sequence).

This sequence joins TRBV5-8 and TRBJ1-2, with D possibly being TRBD1 (5 bases). The CDR3 consists of 14 residues. The germline CDR1 and CDR2 sequences are SGHTS and YDEGEE. Trimming removed 1 base from V and 8 bases from J, with 15 bases in between. The CDR3 is CASSLSHRAGGYTF. CDR3 coding DNA: TGTGCCAGCAGCTTGAGCCACCGGGCAGGGGGCTACACCTTC.

Only a few counts were recorded for this clone. This chain connects TRBV4-2 to TRBJ1-1; D is ambiguous. Germline-derived CDR1 and CDR2 are LGHNA and YNFKEQ. Between the trimmed V and J ends, which lost 6 bases and 1 base, there was a span of 15 bases. The CDR3 runs 15 residues. CDR3 coding DNA: TGTGCCAGCAGGGAGACCGTAACGCGGAACACTGAAGCTTTCTTT. Protein sequence: CASRETVTRNTEAFF.

V and J are TRBV28 and TRBJ2-7, with 8 nucleotides matching TRBD1. CDR1 is MDHEN, CDR2 SYDVKM, per germline. The junction had 5 bases not matched to a gene; V was cut back by 6 bases and J by 1 base. The CDR3 loop spans 14 amino acids. This CDR3 reads CASRGTGPSYEQYF. The CDR3 DNA sequence: TGTGCCAGCAGAGGGACAGGTCCTTCCTACGAGCAGTACTTC.

This clone was detected ten times or more. CDR3 protein: CASTTGAYNEQFF. In nucleotides, the CDR3 is TGTGCCAGCACGACAGGGGCCTACAATGAGCAGTTCTTC. The chain joins TRBV6-6 to TRBJ2-1; 8 bases fit TRBD1. The germline V gene has CDR1 MNHNY and CDR2 SVGAGI (reference sequence). J gave up 2 bases and V 7 bases, and 1 base lay outside the gene matches. This CDR3 region has 13 residues.

The V gene is TRBV16, the J gene TRBJ2-1, with 8 bases fitting TRBD2. V lost 0 bases and J lost 6; bases outside the gene matches: 4. The germline V gene encodes CDR1 KGHSY and CDR2 FQNENV. The CDR3 is 15 amino acids. CDR3 sequence (DNA): TGTGCCAGCAGCCAATCACGGGAGGGGCGCAATGAGCAGTTCTTC. It is translated as CASSQSREGRNEQFF.

This rearrangement joins TRBV29-1 to TRBJ2-5; 8 positions agree with TRBD2. J was trimmed by 3 bases and V by 6 bases; bases with no gene match: 15. The germline V gene has CDR1 SQVTM and CDR2 ANQGSEA. The length of the CDR3 is 16 residues. The CDR3: CSVKQGSGATKETQYF. The CDR3 DNA is TGCAGCGTAAAACAGGGTAGCGGGGCTACAAAAGAGACCCAGTACTTC.

The chain employs TRBV29-1 and TRBJ2-3; 9 nucleotides line up with TRBD2. The CDR3 consists of 16 residues. The V and J ends lost 5 bases and 0 bases, in that order; junction bases with no gene match: 9. Germline V gene data show CDR1 as SQVTM and CDR2 as ANQGSEA. This CDR3 reads CSVIAGVYSSTDTQYF. The CDR3 nucleotides are TGCAGCGTTATAGCGGGAGTGTACTCTAGCACAGATACGCAGTATTTT.

CDR3 loop: CASSLGGEGEQYF. Here the CDR3 DNA reads TGTGCCAGCAGCTTAGGTGGAGAGGGCGAGCAGTACTTC. This rearrangement joins TRBV7-8 to TRBJ2-7; TRBD2 is a possible D gene (5 bases). CDR1 and CDR2 (germline): SGHVS, FQNEAQ. Trimming took off 1 base at V and 6 bases at J, with 10 bases between the two ends. The CDR3 is 13 residues long. Combining the CDR3 with reference TRBV7-8 and TRBJ2-7 gives the whole variable domain GAGVSQSPRYKVAKRGQDVALRCDPISGHVSLFWYQQALGQGPEFLTYFQNEAQLDKSGLPSDRFFAERPEGSVSTLKIQRTQQEDSAVYLCASSLGGEGEQYFGPGTRLTVT.

The genes are TRBV5-1 and TRBJ2-3, with 8 bases identical to TRBD2. CDR1 and CDR2 (germline): SGHRS, YFSETQ. The CDR3 has 17 amino acids. The V and J ends lost 4 bases and 0 bases, in that order; junction bases with no gene match: 10. As DNA, the CDR3 is TGCGCCAGCAGCCACCCAACAGCGGGGGTGAGCACAGATACGCAGTATTTT. It is translated as CASSHPTAGVSTDTQYF.

The chain employs TRBV18 and TRBJ1-5, with D maybe TRBD1 (6 bases). The CDR3 has 15 amino acids. Germline loops: CDR1 KGHSH, CDR2 LQKENI. Trimming took 3 bases from V and 3 from J, leaving 12 bases between them. CDR3 sequence (DNA): TGTGCCAGCTCACCCTCGACAGGCTTCAATCAGCCCCAGCATTTT. Its translation is CASSPSTGFNQPQHF.

This chain joins TRBV29-1 and TRBJ2-5; 7 bases align to TRBD2. Germline values: CDR1 SQVTM, CDR2 ANQGSEA. The CDR3 has 12 amino acids. The J segment lost 2 bases and the V segment lost 6 bases, leaving 3 bases of the junction unmatched. The CDR3 here is CSVLRGQETQYF. CDR3 coding DNA: TGCAGCGTGCTGCGGGGGCAAGAGACCCAGTACTTC.

V gene TRBV5-4 combines with J gene TRBJ2-1, with 11 bases identical to TRBD2. The CDR3 loop spans 15 amino acids. Trimming removed 1 base from V and 9 bases from J; junction bases left unmatched: 6. Germline V CDR1 and CDR2: SGHNT, YYREEE (reference sequence). The CDR3 spells CASSLTSGRNSEQFF. CDR3 nucleotides: TGTGCCAGCAGCTTGACTAGCGGGAGAAATAGTGAGCAGTTCTTC.

The genes are TRBV5-1 and TRBJ2-3; 10 bases map to TRBD2. The germline V gene encodes CDR1 SGHRS and CDR2 YFSETQ. The CDR3 has 16 residues. The V and J ends lost 2 bases and 0 bases, in that order; junction bases with no gene match: 3. DNA of the CDR3: TGCGCCAGCAGCTTTACTAGCGGGACTAGCACAGATACGCAGTATTTT. This sequence encodes CASSFTSGTSTDTQYF.

V gene TRBV19 combines with J gene TRBJ2-5; 7 bases match TRBD2. The V and J ends lost 9 bases and 5 bases, in that order; junction bases with no gene match: 15. Germline CDR1 reads LNHDA; CDR2 reads SQIVND (reference sequence). The CDR3 is 15 amino acids. The CDR3 sequence is CASSSGLSLTETQYF. In DNA, the CDR3 is TGTGCCAGCTCCTCGGGACTATCCCTCACGGAGACCCAGTACTTC.

This clone was counted between two and nine times. The chain recombines TRBV2 with TRBJ1-5, with TRBD1 matching 10 bases. The germline V gene encodes CDR1 SNHLY and CDR2 FYNNEI. CDR3 length: 15 residues. The J segment lost 5 bases and the V segment lost 6 bases, leaving 7 bases of the junction unmatched. The CDR3 loop is CASSGQGEVYQPQHF. CDR3 coding DNA: TGTGCCAGCAGCGGACAGGGGGAGGTCTATCAGCCCCAGCATTTT.

The gene calls are TRBV6-6 and TRBJ2-7; 11 positions match TRBD1. This CDR3 comprises 15 residues. V was clipped by 7 bases and J by 3 bases; unmatched bases: 8. Germline values: CDR1 MNHNY, CDR2 SVGAGI (reference sequence). The chain's CDR3 is CASNSRGQGVYEQYF. CDR3 DNA: TGTGCCAGCAACTCCAGGGGACAGGGGGTCTACGAGCAGTACTTC.

The rearrangement uses TRBV21-1 and TRBJ2-5; the table names TRBD2, a call not compared with the DNA. TRBV21-1 is classified as a pseudogene. The CDR3 length is 16 residues. In nucleotides, the CDR3 is TGTGCCAGCAGCAAGATCCGGGGAGAAGGGAATGAGACCCAGTACTTC. It codes for CASSKIRGEGNETQYF.

This clone was counted once. The chain links TRBV6-6 to TRBJ1-2; D is perhaps TRBD1 (6 bases). V dropped 6 bases and J dropped 2 bases, with 13 bases sitting between them. Germline V gene lookup returns CDR1 MNHNY and CDR2 SVGAGI (reference sequence). CDR3 length equals 14 residues. The CDR3: CASRSSTGNYGYTF. The CDR3 DNA follows: TGTGCCAGCAGATCCTCCACAGGGAACTATGGCTACACCTTC.

The V call is TRBV9, the J call TRBJ1-2; D gene ambiguous. CDR3 length: 12 amino acids. The germline V gene encodes CDR1 SGDLS and CDR2 YYNGEE. Between the trimmed V and J ends, which lost 0 bases and 3 bases, there was a span of 3 bases. The chain's CDR3 is CASSVADYGYTF. The CDR3 bases are TGTGCCAGCAGCGTAGCCGACTATGGCTACACCTTC.

V and J are TRBV6-6 and TRBJ2-7, with TRBD2 identical over 14 bases. The germline CDR1 and CDR2 sequences are MNHNY and SVGAGI (reference sequence). This CDR3 is built from 15 residues. V was clipped by 6 bases and J by 4 bases; unmatched bases: 5. For the CDR3, the DNA is TGTGCCAGCAGCCAGGGGACTAGCGGGAGTTACGAGCAGTACTTC. As protein: CASSQGTSGSYEQYF.

V is TRBV7-9 and J is TRBJ2-1; D perhaps matches TRBD2 (6 bases). Trimming stripped 10 bases from V and 0 bases from J, with 13 bases between. The length of the CDR3 is 14 residues. Germline CDR1 SEHNR, CDR2 FQNEAQ (reference sequence). This chain's CDR3 is CATSAVSSYNEQFF. CDR3 DNA sequence: TGTGCCACTAGCGCGGTAAGCTCCTACAATGAGCAGTTCTTC. Looking up the rest from reference TRBV7-9 and TRBJ2-1 gives the full variable domain: DTGVSQNPRHKITKRGQNVTFRCDPISEHNRLYWYRQTLGQGPEFLTYFQNEAQLEKSRLLSDRFSAERPKGSFSTLEIQRTEQGDSAMYLCATSAVSSYNEQFFGPGTRLTVL.

The rearrangement uses TRBV5-1 and TRBJ2-2; a possible D gene is TRBD1 (6 bases). Germline V gives CDR1 SGHRS, CDR2 YFSETQ. The CDR3 covers 14 residues. The germline V and J ends were trimmed by 1 base and 6 bases, with 10 bases remaining between them. The CDR3, as DNA: TGCGCCAGCAGCTTGCAGGGGTCATCCGGGGAGCTGTTTTTT. This translates into CASSLQGSSGELFF.

The genes are TRBV4-1 and TRBJ2-1; TRBD2 aligns across 13 bases. The CDR3 totals 16 residues. In germline, CDR1 is MGHRA, CDR2 YSYEKL. J gave up 11 bases and V 0 bases, and 7 bases lay outside the gene matches. The CDR3 DNA is TGCGCCAGCAGCCAAGAAGTCCCTGGGACTAGCGGGAAGCAGTTCTTC. Translation gives CASSQEVPGTSGKQFF.